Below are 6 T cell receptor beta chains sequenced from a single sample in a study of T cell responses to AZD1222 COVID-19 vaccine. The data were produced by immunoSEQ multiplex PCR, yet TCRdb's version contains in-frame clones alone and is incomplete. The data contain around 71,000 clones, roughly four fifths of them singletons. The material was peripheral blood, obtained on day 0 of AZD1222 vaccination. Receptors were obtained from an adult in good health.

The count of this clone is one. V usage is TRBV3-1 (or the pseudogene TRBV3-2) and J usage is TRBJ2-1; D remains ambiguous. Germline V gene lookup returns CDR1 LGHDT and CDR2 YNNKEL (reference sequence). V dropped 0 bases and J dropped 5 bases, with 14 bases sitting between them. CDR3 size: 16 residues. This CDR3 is CASSQDRTNLDNEQFF. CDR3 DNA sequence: TGTGCCAGCAGCCAAGATCGGACGAACCTAGACAATGAGCAGTTCTTC.

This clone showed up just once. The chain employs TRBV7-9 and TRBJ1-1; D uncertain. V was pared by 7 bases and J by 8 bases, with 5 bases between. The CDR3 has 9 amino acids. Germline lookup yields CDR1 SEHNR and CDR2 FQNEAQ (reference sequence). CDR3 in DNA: TGTGCCAGCAATCCGGAAGCTTTCTTT. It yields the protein CASNPEAFF.

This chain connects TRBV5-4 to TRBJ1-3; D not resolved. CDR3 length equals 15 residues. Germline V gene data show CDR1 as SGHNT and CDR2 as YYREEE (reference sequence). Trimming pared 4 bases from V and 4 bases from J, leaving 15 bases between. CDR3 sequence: CASSPAGVFGNTIYF. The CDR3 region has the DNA TGTGCCAGCAGCCCCGCCGGTGTTTTCGGAAACACCATATATTTT.

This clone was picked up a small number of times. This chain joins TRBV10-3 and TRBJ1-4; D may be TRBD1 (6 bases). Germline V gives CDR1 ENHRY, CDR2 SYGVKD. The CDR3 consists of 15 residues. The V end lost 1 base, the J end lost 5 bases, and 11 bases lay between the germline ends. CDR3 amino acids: CAISEWGQGNEKLFF. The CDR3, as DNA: TGTGCCATCAGTGAGTGGGGGCAGGGGAATGAAAAACTGTTTTTT.

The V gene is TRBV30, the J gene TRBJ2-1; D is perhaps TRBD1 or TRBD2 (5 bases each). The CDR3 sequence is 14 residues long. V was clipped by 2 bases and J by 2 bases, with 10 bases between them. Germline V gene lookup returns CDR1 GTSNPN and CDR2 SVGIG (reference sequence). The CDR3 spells CAWSPGDPYNEQFF. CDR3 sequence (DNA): TGTGCCTGGAGTCCCGGGGACCCCTACAATGAGCAGTTCTTC.

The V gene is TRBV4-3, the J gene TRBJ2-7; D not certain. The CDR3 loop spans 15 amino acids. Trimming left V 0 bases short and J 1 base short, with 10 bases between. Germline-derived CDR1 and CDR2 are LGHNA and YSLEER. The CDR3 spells CASSQDLPGSYEQYF. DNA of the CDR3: TGCGCCAGCAGCCAAGACTTGCCAGGTTCCTACGAGCAGTACTTC.